This T cell receptor beta chain was sequenced in a study of cytomegalovirus exposure and HLA in healthy donors. Study-level results: The records held CMV serostatus as the only immune exposure information.

Remarks on this clone: What it recognizes is unknown. The sample holds other DNA sequences that translate to the same CDR3.

CDR3 size: 14 residues. CDR1 SGDLS and CDR2 YYNGEE come from the germline V gene. Trimming took 0 bases from V and 6 from J; bases not matched to a gene: 3. Primers: 60 Vbeta forward and 13 Jbeta reverse. Here immunoSEQ multiplex PCR was the method, and the copy in TCRdb shows in-frame clones only, minus some. This sample has about 150,000 clones, with roughly four fifths found just once. This sequence was found in a middle-aged woman in good health and CMV-seronegative. The rearrangement links TRBV9 to TRBJ2-3; 8 positions agree with TRBD2. Sequencing input: PBMCs. The CDR3 bases are TGTGCCAGCAGCGTAGCGGGGGGGCCCGATACGCAGTATTTT. As protein: CASSVAGGPDTQYF.